These 15 T cell receptor beta chains were all obtained from the same sample, sequenced in a study of CD8+CD57+ T cells in acquired aplastic anemia. The use of genomic DNA as template underpinned the TCR beta VDJ and CDR3 profiling. MiXCR, run by TCRdb on the reads, gives a single entry per CDR3 protein. The table has a few hundred thousand distinct CDR3 sequences, roughly 55% seen once. Sequenced: sorted CD4+, CD8+, or CD8+CD57+ T cells (not recorded which) from PBMCs. The receptors were sampled from a human donor in good health.

This rearrangement joins TRBV7-6 to TRBJ2-5; 8 nucleotides agree with TRBD1. The CDR3 is made up of 17 amino acids. Germline V gene data show CDR1 as SGHVS and CDR2 as FNYEAQ. Trimming took 1 base from V and 4 from J; bases not matched to a gene: 11. The CDR3 DNA reads as TGTGCCAGCAGCTTAGACGGGTTTAGGACAGGGAGAGAGACCCAGTACTTC. Its translation: CASSLDGFRTGRETQYF.

For this clonotype: At one of its ends the junction is not consistent with the germline gene, which may arise from a read error. The gene calls are TRBV29-1 and TRBJ2-1; D gene unclear. Germline values: CDR1 SQVTM, CDR2 ANQGSEA. This CDR3 spans 11 amino acids. CDR3 amino acids: CSIDSFGEQFF. CDR3 nucleotide sequence: TGCAGCATTGACTCTTTTGGCGAGCAGTTCTTC.

The sample holds many counts of this clonotype. The chain carries TRBV9 and TRBJ2-1; 8 bases match TRBD2. This CDR3 spans 17 amino acids. The germline V gene encodes CDR1 SGDLS and CDR2 YYNGEE. Losses at the gene ends were 4 bases for V and 1 base for J; bases not matched to a gene: 10. The CDR3, as DNA: TGTGCCAGCAGCCCCCCGGGACTAGGGCCGTCCTACAATGAGCAGTTCTTC. This sequence encodes CASSPPGLGPSYNEQFF.

V and J are TRBV10-2 and TRBJ2-1; 8 bases fit TRBD1. CDR1 WSHSY and CDR2 SAAADI come from the germline V gene. The CDR3 sequence is 15 residues long. The ends lost 2 bases at V and 6 bases at J; junction bases unmatched: 6. CDR3: CASSEPGQVGNEQFF. In DNA form, the CDR3 reads TGCGCCAGCAGTGAGCCGGGACAGGTCGGCAATGAGCAGTTCTTC.

This clonotype showed up just a few times. The chain has TRBV25-1 and TRBJ2-1, with 10 bases matching TRBD1. V trimming: 8 bases; J trimming: 0 bases; junction bases outside the gene matches: 10. Germline loops: CDR1 MGHDK, CDR2 SYGVNS. There are 17 residues in the CDR3. For the CDR3, the DNA is TGTGCCAGCTCCGGGACAGGGGCATTTGACTCCTACAATGAGCAGTTCTTC. This codes for CASSGTGAFDSYNEQFF.

The chain links TRBV7-8 to TRBJ1-1, with D tentatively TRBD1 (5 bases). The germline V gene has CDR1 SGHVS and CDR2 FQNEAQ. V lost 4 bases to trimming and J lost 2 bases, with 8 bases between them. The length of the CDR3 is 13 residues. The CDR3 reads CASSYDSNTEAFF. The DNA of the CDR3 is TGTGCCAGCAGCTACGACAGCAACACTGAAGCTTTCTTT.

The CDR3: CASSPGTGLQVTEAFF. CDR3 DNA sequence: TGTGCCAGCAGCCCGGGGACAGGCCTTCAGGTAACTGAAGCTTTCTTT. This chain links TRBV3-1 with TRBJ1-1; 8 bases are a match to TRBD1. Germline assignment: CDR1 LGHDT and CDR2 YNNKEL (reference sequence). Unmatched junction bases numbered 12, after V lost 4 bases and J lost 5 bases. The CDR3 loop spans 16 amino acids.

J is TRBJ1-1 and V is TRBV15; the D is unclear. There are 12 residues in the CDR3. V lost 1 base to trimming and J lost 6 bases, with 6 bases between them. The germline gives CDR1 LNHNV, CDR2 YYDKDF (reference sequence). DNA for the CDR3: TGTGCCACCAGCAGAGCCGGGGCTGAAGCTTTCTTT. Translation gives CATSRAGAEAFF. Full variable domain (outside the CDR3, taken from reference TRBV15 and TRBJ1-1): DAMVIQNPRYQVTQFGKPVTLSCSQTLNHNVMYWYQQKSSQAPKLLFHYYDKDFNNEADTPDNFQSRRPNTSFCFLDIRSPGLGDTAMYLCATSRAGAEAFFGQGTRLTVV.

This clonotype was recorded at least ten times. The gene calls are TRBV29-1 and TRBJ2-1; 8 bases fit TRBD2. The germline gives CDR1 SQVTM, CDR2 ANQGSEA. The CDR3 totals 12 residues. Trimming cost V 0 bases and J 10 bases; bases outside gene matches: 2. The CDR3 protein is CSVEEASGEQFF. Written as DNA, the CDR3 is TGCAGCGTTGAAGAAGCTAGCGGGGAGCAGTTCTTC.

The chain combines TRBV7-8 with TRBJ2-7; 10 bases are a match to TRBD2. V shed 6 bases, J shed 5 bases, and the junction held 4 bases outside the gene matches. The CDR3 length is 13 residues. Germline V lookup: CDR1 SGHVS, CDR2 FQNEAQ. CDR3 in DNA: TGTGCCAGCAGAGACGGGACTAGCGACGAGCAGTACTTC. It specifies CASRDGTSDEQYF.

This chain links TRBV19 with TRBJ1-5; D call uncertain. This CDR3 spans 16 amino acids. Germline V CDR1 and CDR2: LNHDA, SQIVND (reference sequence). V gave up 3 bases and J gave up 4 bases, with 16 bases separating them. CDR3 sequence reads: CASSMRYTQANQPQHF. The CDR3 DNA reads as TGTGCCAGTAGTATGAGGTACACGCAAGCTAATCAGCCCCAGCATTTT.

This clonotype was counted many times. The rearrangement uses TRBV4-3 and TRBJ2-2; D may be TRBD1 (6 bases). CDR1 and CDR2 (germline): LGHNA, YSLEER. The CDR3 consists of 16 residues. Trimming stripped 3 bases from V and 2 bases from J, with 13 bases between. The CDR3 coding sequence is TGCGCCAGCAGCCAGCAACAGGGAACCAACACCGGGGAGCTGTTTTTT. It specifies CASSQQQGTNTGELFF.

The J gene is TRBJ2-3, the V gene TRBV10-3, with D perhaps TRBD2 (6 bases). This CDR3 has 18 amino acids. Germline loops: CDR1 ENHRY, CDR2 SYGVKD. Trimming stripped 3 bases from V and 6 bases from J, with 25 bases between. CDR3: CAISDPGWVRGRGDTQYF. CDR3 nucleotides: TGTGCCATCAGTGACCCTGGCTGGGTGAGGGGACGGGGGGATACGCAGTATTTT.

CDR3 in amino acids: CASSPDSGGTDTQYF. The CDR3 nucleotides read TGTGCCAGCAGCCCAGATAGCGGGGGCACAGATACGCAGTATTTT. The chain recombines TRBV7-3 with TRBJ2-3; 8 bases are a match to TRBD2. The CDR3 is 15 residues long. The V and J ends lost 5 bases and 1 base, in that order; junction bases with no gene match: 5. CDR1 and CDR2 (germline): SGHTA, FQGTGA.

The chain combines TRBV7-9 with TRBJ2-7, with D possibly being TRBD1 (5 bases). This CDR3 comprises 14 residues. Germline CDR1 and CDR2: SEHNR and FQNEAQ (reference sequence). V lost 1 base and J lost 5, with 12 bases in between. CDR3 region: CASSLEYDSHEQYF. CDR3 nucleotide sequence: TGTGCCAGCAGCTTAGAATATGACAGCCACGAGCAGTACTTC.